The 22 T cell receptor beta chains presented below share a single source sample, sequenced in a study of blood T cell repertoires in COVID-19. Sequencing was performed with immunoSEQ multiplex PCR; in TCRdb, only in-frame clones are kept and a portion is missing. The sample lists 150,000 to 200,000 clones, 80% seen once, with about 6.9% in the top ten. Sequencing was performed on peripheral blood. The receptors were gathered from a man aged 55 to 70 with acute or convalescent COVID-19.

CDR3 protein: CASSHAGKGQENGYTF. The CDR3 DNA sequence: TGTGCCAGCAGCCATGCGGGGAAGGGACAGGAAAATGGCTACACCTTC. The chain has TRBV3-1 (or the pseudogene TRBV3-2) and TRBJ1-2; TRBD1 matches at 8 bases. Germline CDR1 is LGHDT and CDR2 is YNNKEL (reference sequence). Trimming took 3 bases from V and 6 from J; bases not matched to a gene: 12. The CDR3 runs 16 residues.

The V call is TRBV4-1, the J call TRBJ1-4, with D perhaps matching TRBD1 (5 bases). This CDR3 spans 13 amino acids. The germline V and J ends were trimmed by 3 bases and 10 bases, with 12 bases remaining between them. Germline assignment: CDR1 MGHRA and CDR2 YSYEKL. The DNA of the CDR3 is TGCGCCAGCAGCCACCAAGAGCAGGGAAAACTGTTTTTT. It encodes CASSHQEQGKLFF.

This clone has more than one count but fewer than ten. The chain joins TRBV3-1 (or the pseudogene TRBV3-2) to TRBJ2-1; 9 bases line up with TRBD2. The CDR3 covers 16 residues. Trimming cost V 1 base and J 8 bases; bases outside gene matches: 9. Germline-derived CDR1 and CDR2 are LGHDT and YNNKEL (reference sequence). The CDR3 loop is CASSQVAGLAFYEQFF. The CDR3 region has the DNA TGTGCCAGCAGCCAAGTAGCGGGACTAGCATTTTATGAGCAGTTCTTC.

The V call is TRBV9, the J call TRBJ1-4, with D hard to call. Germline V gene data show CDR1 as SGDLS and CDR2 as YYNGEE. V was cut by 0 bases and J by 7 bases, with 13 bases left in between. This CDR3 has 15 amino acids. The CDR3 bases are TGTGCCAGCAGCGTAGGGGTGTCGAGCGGTGAAAAACTGTTTTTT. This encodes CASSVGVSSGEKLFF.

This chain connects TRBV10-3 to TRBJ1-3; D is uncertain. This CDR3 is 15 amino acids long. Germline assignment: CDR1 ENHRY and CDR2 SYGVKD. V was trimmed by 2 bases and J by 0 bases, leaving 8 bases between them. The CDR3: CAISELLSSGNTIYF. The CDR3 region has the DNA TGTGCCATCAGTGAGCTGTTGAGCTCTGGAAACACCATATATTTT.

The chain has TRBV5-1 and TRBJ1-3, with D unresolved. Germline V gene sequence: CDR1 SGHRS, CDR2 YFSETQ. Trimming cost V 3 bases and J 0 bases, with 13 bases left between them. The CDR3 length is 16 residues. The CDR3, as DNA: TGCGCCAGCAGCTCCCTCTACTTGCGCTCTGGAAACACCATATATTTT. This gives the protein CASSSLYLRSGNTIYF. Combining the CDR3 with reference TRBV5-1 and TRBJ1-3 gives the whole variable domain KAGVTQTPRYLIKTRGQQVTLSCSPISGHRSVSWYQQTPGQGLQFLFEYFSETQRNKGNFPGRFSGRQFSNSRSEMNVSTLELGDSALYLCASSSLYLRSGNTIYFGEGSWLTVV.

This clone was seen repeatedly, ten times or more. The chain has TRBV11-2 and TRBJ2-7, with a weak D call TRBD1 (6 bases). This CDR3 has 15 residues. Germline V lookup: CDR1 SGHAT, CDR2 FQNNGV. The V end was cut by 5 bases, the J end by 3 bases, with 17 bases between. CDR3 nucleotides: TGTGCCAGCAGCCCCTCCCGAACAGGGAGCTACGAGCAGTACTTC. Amino acid sequence: CASSPSRTGSYEQYF.

This clone was observed at least ten times. This chain uses TRBV3-1 (or the pseudogene TRBV3-2) with TRBJ2-1, with D perhaps matching TRBD2 (5 bases). V lost 5 bases, J lost 7 bases, and 12 bases lay in between. CDR3 length equals 13 residues. CDR1 is LGHDT, CDR2 YNNKEL, per germline (reference sequence). The CDR3 region is CASSYSEGNEQFF. The CDR3, as DNA: TGTGCCAGCAGCTACTCCGAGGGAAATGAGCAGTTCTTC.

This chain joins TRBV2 and TRBJ2-2, with 7 bases aligning to TRBD1. CDR3 length: 15 amino acids. V shed 6 bases and J 0 bases; nucleotides not matched to a gene: 4. In germline, CDR1 is SNHLY, CDR2 FYNNEI. Here the CDR3 DNA reads TGTGCCAGCAGGGGGGACAGAACGAACACCGGGGAGCTGTTTTTT. Translating it yields CASRGDRTNTGELFF. Variable domain in full (rest from reference TRBV2 and TRBJ2-2): EPEVTQTPSHQVTQMGQEVILRCVPISNHLYFYWYRQILGQKVEFLVSFYNNEISEKSEIFDDQFSVERPDGSNFTLKIRSTKLEDSAMYFCASRGDRTNTGELFFGEGSRLTVL.

V and J are TRBV6-5 and TRBJ2-2; possibly TRBD1 for D (6 bases). V lost 9 bases, J lost 6 bases, and 14 bases lay in between. This CDR3 spans 13 amino acids. The germline V gene has CDR1 MNHEY and CDR2 SVGAGI. In nucleotides, the CDR3 is TGTGCCAGATTGGACAGTAACTCCGGGGAGCTGTTTTTT. It codes for CARLDSNSGELFF.

The chain couples TRBV27 to TRBJ1-2; the D gene is possibly TRBD1 (6 bases). Trimming stripped 3 bases from V and 4 bases from J, with 9 bases between. This CDR3 contains 13 residues. The V gene's germline CDR1 is MNHEY and CDR2 SMNVEV (reference sequence). CDR3 bases: TGTGCCAGCAGTTTGACAGGAGTCTATGGCTACACCTTC. Its translation: CASSLTGVYGYTF.

This clone was recorded many times. The chain couples TRBV5-1 to TRBJ2-7; 9 bases are a match to TRBD1. CDR1 is SGHRS, CDR2 YFSETQ, per germline. The CDR3 covers 17 residues. V shed 5 bases, J shed 0 bases, and the junction held 12 bases outside the gene matches. The CDR3: CASREGTGIGNSYEQYF. DNA of the CDR3: TGCGCCAGCAGGGAAGGGACAGGGATAGGGAACTCCTACGAGCAGTACTTC.

The J gene is TRBJ1-2, the V gene TRBV5-6; TRBD1 agrees at 10 bases. J gave up 7 bases and V 0 bases, and 3 bases lay outside the gene matches. The CDR3 covers 14 residues. The germline CDR1 and CDR2 sequences are SGHDT and YYEEEE. The CDR3 sequence: CASSLGDRGAGYTF. The DNA of the CDR3 is TGTGCCAGCAGCTTGGGGGACAGGGGTGCTGGCTACACCTTC.

The CDR3 here is CSARGFQEAFF. The CDR3 DNA follows: TGCAGTGCGCGGGGCTTCCAAGAAGCTTTCTTT. The chain employs TRBV20-1 and TRBJ1-1, with D maybe TRBD1 (5 bases). Germline V lookup: CDR1 DFQATT, CDR2 SNEGSKA (reference sequence). The CDR3 runs 11 residues. Trimming removed 6 bases at V and 8 bases at J, with 13 bases between.

This clone has just a few counts. This chain connects TRBV6-2 or TRBV6-3 to TRBJ2-2; 14 nucleotides align to TRBD2. CDR1 and CDR2 (germline): MNHEY, SVGEGT. V lost 2 bases to trimming and J lost 8 bases; unmatched junction nucleotides: 4. The CDR3 spans 16 residues. CDR3 DNA sequence: TGTGCCAGCAGTTACCCCGGGACTAGCGGGAGTGGGGAGCTGTTTTTT. It codes for CASSYPGTSGSGELFF.

The J gene is TRBJ2-7, the V gene TRBV5-1; 10 nucleotides line up with TRBD1. The CDR3 totals 15 residues. V lost 4 bases, J lost 3 bases, and 7 bases stayed unmatched. The germline V gene encodes CDR1 SGHRS and CDR2 YFSETQ. The CDR3 DNA follows: TGCGCCAGCAGCCGGGGCGGGACAGGGGACTACGAGCAGTACTTC. Its protein product is CASSRGGTGDYEQYF. Full variable domain (remainder filled in from reference TRBV5-1 and TRBJ2-7): KAGVTQTPRYLIKTRGQQVTLSCSPISGHRSVSWYQQTPGQGLQFLFEYFSETQRNKGNFPGRFSGRQFSNSRSEMNVSTLELGDSALYLCASSRGGTGDYEQYFGPGTRLTVT.

The chain has TRBV5-3 and TRBJ2-2; 11 bases fit TRBD2. TRBV5-3 carries the ORF label, with uncertain function. The V segment lost 4 bases and the J segment 4 bases; nucleotides outside the gene matches: 6. CDR3 length: 16 residues. As DNA, the CDR3 is TGTGCCAGAAGCATCGGGACTAGCGGTGGCACCGGGGAGCTGTTTTTT. Its translation is CARSIGTSGGTGELFF.

The chain combines TRBV20-1 with TRBJ1-1; D might be TRBD1 (6 bases). This CDR3 is 11 amino acids long. Deletions cut 6 bases from V and 6 bases from J, with 11 bases between. Germline V gene lookup returns CDR1 DFQATT and CDR2 SNEGSKA (reference sequence). The CDR3 sequence: CSAEDRPEAFF. CDR3 sequence (DNA): TGCAGTGCAGAAGACAGGCCTGAAGCTTTCTTT.

There are a few counts of this clone. This chain joins TRBV4-2 and TRBJ1-5, with no clear D. V lost 6 bases and J 0 bases, leaving 12 bases between the germline ends. Germline CDR1 and CDR2: LGHNA and YNFKEQ. This CDR3 is 15 amino acids long. CDR3 in DNA: TGTGCCAGCAGTGACACACCGGATAGCAATCAGCCCCAGCATTTT. Translating gives CASSDTPDSNQPQHF.

V usage is TRBV27 and J usage is TRBJ1-5; D perhaps matches TRBD1 (5 bases). V lost 5 bases and J lost 6, with 11 bases in between. The CDR3 runs 13 residues. Germline CDR1 MNHEY, CDR2 SMNVEV (reference sequence). This chain's CDR3 is CASSPQVSQPQHF. For the CDR3, the DNA is TGTGCCAGCAGTCCACAGGTTTCTCAGCCCCAGCATTTT.

J is TRBJ1-1 and V is TRBV6-5; D may be TRBD1 (6 bases). Trimming pared 7 bases from V and 4 bases from J, leaving 16 bases between. CDR3 length: 14 residues. Germline CDR1 MNHEY, CDR2 SVGAGI. The CDR3 DNA reads TGTGCCAGCAACTCTAAGGGAGGGGGCACTGAAGCTTTCTTT. This encodes CASNSKGGGTEAFF.

This rearrangement joins TRBV5-1 to TRBJ2-3; 11 bases align to TRBD2. With V trimmed by 4 bases and J by 6 bases, 13 bases remained unmatched. Germline V CDR1 and CDR2: SGHRS, YFSETQ. The CDR3 has 17 residues. The CDR3 bases are TGCGCCAGCAGCCCAGACCTCGGGACTAGCGGTGTCGATACGCAGTATTTT. Translating gives CASSPDLGTSGVDTQYF.